These T cell receptor beta chains were read from a single sample in a study of T cells after yellow fever vaccination. Each CDR3 protein gets one entry after TCRdb re-called the 5' RACE reads with MiXCR. The repertoire has 500,000 to 650,000 distinct CDR3 sequences, 17% of them found once; the top ten carry 17%. The material was PBMCs, obtained 5 to 6 days after the first yellow fever vaccination. The receptors were gathered from a man in his late teens or twenties who received the YFV17D yellow fever vaccine. Each CDR3 is given with its conserved first and last residue. The order of the fields is D gene, V gene, clone size, J gene, CDR3 protein, CDR3 DNA. The D gene is left open where the match is weak. The size entry is marked missing in some rows and otherwise reads once, few, many or a size class.

.	TRBV27	.	TRBJ2-5	CASSFIPYQETQYF	TGTGCCAGCAGTTTCATCCCGTACCAAGAGACCCAGTACTTC
TRBD1	TRBV7-2	few	TRBJ2-1	CASRGDRVFNEQFF	TGTGCCAGCAGGGGGGACAGGGTATTCAATGAGCAGTTCTTC
.	TRBV27	.	TRBJ2-3	CASRSGRRGPTDTQYF	TGTGCCAGCAGATCTGGGAGGCGGGGCCCCACAGATACGCAGTATTTT
.	TRBV7-3	.	TRBJ2-2	CASSLTAYTGELFF	TGTGCCAGCAGCTTAACAGCTTACACCGGGGAGCTGTTTTTT
.	TRBV5-4	few	TRBJ1-2	CASSPDSTPIYGYTF	TGTGCCAGCAGCCCAGATTCTACCCCTATATATGGCTACACCTTC
TRBD2	TRBV5-1	.	TRBJ2-7	CASSPWTSGGPQEQYF	TGCGCCAGCAGCCCCTGGACTAGCGGGGGCCCCCAGGAGCAGTACTTC
TRBD1	TRBV20-1	.	TRBJ2-2	CSARTGGGFTGELFF	TGCAGTGCTAGAACAGGGGGCGGTTTTACCGGGGAGCTGTTTTTT
.	TRBV6-1	.	TRBJ2-1	CASTPRVYSYNEQFF	TGTGCCAGCACCCCCCGGGTGTACTCCTACAATGAGCAGTTCTTC
.	TRBV12-3/TRBV12-4	.	TRBJ1-5	CASSFLYQPQHF	TGTGCCAGCAGTTTTCTGTATCAGCCCCAGCATTTT
.	TRBV7-9	few	TRBJ2-3	CASSVHTSPDTQYF	TGTGCCAGCAGCGTACACACCTCACCAGATACGCAGTATTTT
TRBD1	TRBV6-1	few	TRBJ1-6	CASRRGTGTGGSPLHF	TGTGCCAGCAGAAGAGGAACCGGGACAGGGGGTTCACCCCTCCACTTT
TRBD2	TRBV10-3	.	TRBJ2-3	CAIRLTSGGAVTDTQYF	TGTGCCATCAGGCTGACTAGCGGGGGGGCCGTCACAGATACGCAGTATTTT
TRBD1	TRBV7-2	few	TRBJ1-5	CASSRGQGAVYDQPQHF	TGTGCCAGCAGCCGCGGACAGGGGGCGGTTTACGATCAGCCCCAGCATTTT
.	TRBV18	.	TRBJ2-2	CASSLPGPEGPGELFF	TGTGCCAGCTCACTGCCGGGACCGGAGGGGCCCGGGGAGCTGTTTTTT
TRBD1	TRBV12-3/TRBV12-4	few	TRBJ2-2	CASTDRGRGELFF	TGTGCCAGCACCGACAGGGGGCGCGGGGAGCTGTTTTTT
TRBD1	TRBV6-1	.	TRBJ1-2	CASRTAGGGYGYTF	TGTGCCAGCAGGACGGCAGGGGGCGGCTATGGCTACACCTTC
.	TRBV19	few	TRBJ1-1	CASRPGSSEAFF	TGTGCCAGTAGGCCTGGGTCCTCTGAAGCTTTCTTT
.	TRBV18	.	TRBJ2-1	CASSLTGVYNEQFF	TGTGCCAGCTCACTAACAGGAGTGTACAATGAGCAGTTCTTC
.	TRBV7-2	few	TRBJ1-5	CASSLVGGDSNQPQHF	TGTGCCAGCAGCTTAGTCGGGGGTGATAGCAATCAGCCCCAGCATTTT
TRBD1	TRBV30	.	TRBJ1-5	CAWSGTGSQPQHF	TGTGCCTGGAGTGGGACAGGGTCGCAGCCCCAGCATTTT
TRBD1	TRBV7-2	.	TRBJ1-2	CASSLNPTGDSLGYTF	TGTGCCAGCAGCTTAAATCCCACAGGGGATAGTTTGGGCTACACCTTC
.	TRBV5-1	few	TRBJ2-5	CASDVTAGQETQYF	TGCGCCAGCGACGTGACAGCGGGTCAGGAGACCCAGTACTTC
.	TRBV9	few	TRBJ1-4	CASSTQPTNEKLFF	TGTGCCAGCAGTACACAGCCAACAAATGAAAAACTGTTTTTT
.	TRBV6-1	few	TRBJ2-2	CASRTPKGTGELFF	TGTGCCAGCCGGACACCGAAAGGGACCGGGGAGCTGTTTTTT
.	TRBV12-3/TRBV12-4	.	TRBJ2-5	CASSFLYETQYF	TGTGCCAGCAGTTTCCTTTATGAGACCCAGTACTTC
.	TRBV7-2	.	TRBJ2-1	CASSLVFGASVNEQFF	TGTGCCAGCAGCTTAGTGTTCGGCGCATCCGTCAATGAGCAGTTCTTC
.	TRBV6-1	.	TRBJ1-5	CASSRTGHLNQPQHF	TGTGCCAGCAGCAGGACGGGACACCTCAATCAGCCCCAGCATTTT
.	TRBV4-3	few	TRBJ1-2	CASSQEYRAANYGYTF	TGCGCCAGCAGCCAAGAGTACAGGGCCGCTAACTATGGCTACACCTTC
.	TRBV7-2	.	TRBJ2-1	CATTLSISWDNEQFF	TGTGCCACCACACTTAGTATTTCGTGGGACAATGAGCAGTTCTTC
TRBD2	TRBV7-6	.	TRBJ2-3	CASSRPKAGGLGGDTQYF	TGTGCCAGCAGCCGCCCCAAAGCGGGGGGCCTAGGTGGAGATACGCAGTATTTT
TRBD2	TRBV24-1	.	TRBJ2-3	CATSDLGASGGATDTQYF	TGTGCCACCAGTGATTTGGGGGCTAGCGGGGGGGCCACAGATACGCAGTATTTT
.	TRBV7-2	.	TRBJ2-7	CASSSLTGQYF	TGTGCCAGCAGCTCCTTGACGGGCCAGTACTTC
.	TRBV27	few	TRBJ1-5	CASSSVWDGNSNQPQHF	TGTGCCAGCAGTTCCGTATGGGACGGCAATAGCAATCAGCCCCAGCATTTT
.	TRBV4-3	many	TRBJ2-2	CASSQEGGTGELFF	TGCGCCAGCAGCCAAGAGGGCGGCACCGGGGAGCTGTTTTTT
.	TRBV20-1	.	TRBJ1-4	CSARGASGDEKLFF	TGCAGTGCTAGAGGGGCCTCGGGGGATGAAAAACTGTTTTTT
TRBD1	TRBV3-1	.	TRBJ2-5	CASSQGLWDSQETQYF	TGTGCCAGCAGCCAAGGTCTCTGGGACAGCCAAGAGACCCAGTACTTC
.	TRBV6-1	.	TRBJ2-2	CASIQLLCTGELFF	TGTGCCAGCATCCAGCTACTTTGTACCGGGGAGCTGTTTTTT
TRBD1	TRBV4-1	.	TRBJ2-3	CASRNQGASTDTQYF	TGCGCCAGCAGGAACCAGGGGGCTAGCACAGATACGCAGTATTTT
.	TRBV12-3/TRBV12-4	few	TRBJ1-2	CASSLGEVGYTF	TGTGCCAGCAGTTTAGGAGAGGTTGGCTACACCTTC
TRBD2	TRBV7-2	.	TRBJ2-7	CASSLPRIAGGHYEQYF	TGTGCCAGCAGCTTACCCCGAATAGCGGGGGGGCACTACGAGCAGTACTTC